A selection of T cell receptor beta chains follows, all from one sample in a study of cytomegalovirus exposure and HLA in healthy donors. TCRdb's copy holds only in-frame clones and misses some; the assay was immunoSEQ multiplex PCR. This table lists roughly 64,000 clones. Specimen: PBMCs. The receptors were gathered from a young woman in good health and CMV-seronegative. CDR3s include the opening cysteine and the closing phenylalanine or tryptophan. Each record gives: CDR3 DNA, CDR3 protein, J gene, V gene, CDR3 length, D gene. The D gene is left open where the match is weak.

TGTGCCAGCTCACCCAGGGAGGTCAGGGACACTGAAGCTTTCTTT | CASSPREVRDTEAFF | TRBJ1-1 | TRBV18 | 15 | .
TGTGCCAGCAGTTACTCAACCGGGACTAACACTGAAGCTTTCTTT | CASSYSTGTNTEAFF | TRBJ1-1 | TRBV6-5 | 15 | .
TGTGCCTGGGAACGACAGGTTGGCCACGAGCAGTACTTC | CAWERQVGHEQYF | TRBJ2-7 | TRBV30 | 13 | .
TGTGCCAGCAGCGAACAGGTCGGCACTGAAGCTTTCTTT | CASSEQVGTEAFF | TRBJ1-1 | TRBV9 | 13 | .
TGTGCCAGCAGTTACTCAGACAGGGTAAATGAAAAACTGTTTTTT | CASSYSDRVNEKLFF | TRBJ1-4 | TRBV6-5 | 15 | TRBD1
TGCGCCAGCAGCTTGAGTCGGGGGGCTGGCGGCTACACCTTC | CASSLSRGAGGYTF | TRBJ1-2 | TRBV5-1 | 14 | .
TGTGCCAGCAGCCTAATGGGACAGGGGGACGGCTACACCTTC | CASSLMGQGDGYTF | TRBJ1-2 | TRBV7-9 | 14 | TRBD1
TGTGCCTGGAGTGTGACAGGGAGAGGCAATGAGCAGTTCTTC | CAWSVTGRGNEQFF | TRBJ2-1 | TRBV30 | 14 | TRBD1
TGTGCCACCAGCAGAGATGGACAGCTCGGCTATGGCTACACCTTC | CATSRDGQLGYGYTF | TRBJ1-2 | TRBV15 | 15 | .
TGTGCCACTAAAGCGGGGGGGCGAGATACGCAGTATTTT | CATKAGGRDTQYF | TRBJ2-3 | TRBV30 | 13 | TRBD2
TGTGCCAGCAGTTATTTTTCCGGGAACACTGAAGCTTTCTTT | CASSYFSGNTEAFF | TRBJ1-1 | TRBV6-5 | 14 | .
TGCGCCAGCTCGGGACAGTTGAACACTGAAGCTTTCTTT | CASSGQLNTEAFF | TRBJ1-1 | TRBV5-1 | 13 | TRBD1
TGTGCCAGCTCATCAGCTAGCGGGGGGGCCGACATTCAGTACTTC | CASSSASGGADIQYF | TRBJ2-4 | TRBV18 | 15 | TRBD2
TGCGCCAGCAGCTTGGGGGACTCAGGGGAAAAACTGTTTTTT | CASSLGDSGEKLFF | TRBJ1-4 | TRBV5-1 | 14 | .
TGTGCCAGCAGCGTAGGAGACAGCCAAGAGACCCAGTACTTC | CASSVGDSQETQYF | TRBJ2-5 | TRBV9 | 14 | .
TGTGCCAGCTCCCCTTCAGCGGGGGGAATCGAGACCCAGTACTTC | CASSPSAGGIETQYF | TRBJ2-5 | TRBV18 | 15 | TRBD2
TGTGCCAGCAGTGGACTAGCGGAGACCTCCGAGCAGTACTTC | CASSGLAETSEQYF | TRBJ2-7 | TRBV6-4 | 14 | TRBD2
TGTGCCAGCAGCGCCGGACAGGTTGCCTACGAGCAGTACTTC | CASSAGQVAYEQYF | TRBJ2-7 | TRBV9 | 14 | TRBD1
TGTGCCAGCAGCCAAGAAACGTGGGCGGGTGGGATTGCAGATACGCAGTATTTT | CASSQETWAGGIADTQYF | TRBJ2-3 | TRBV4-2 | 18 | .
TGTGCCAGTAGTGCCGGACAGGGAGGAAAGGACACTGAAGCTTTCTTT | CASSAGQGGKDTEAFF | TRBJ1-1 | TRBV19 | 16 | TRBD1
TGCGCCAGCAGCTCCCCGGGGGGGAACACTGAAGCTTTCTTT | CASSSPGGNTEAFF | TRBJ1-1 | TRBV5-1 | 14 | .
TGCGCCAGCAGTGAGTCGCGGTTAGGGGGCTTCTATGGCTACACCTTC | CASSESRLGGFYGYTF | TRBJ1-2 | TRBV10-1 | 16 | TRBD1
TGTGCCTGGAGTGTGGGGAGGACAGGGGATTCACCCCTCCACTTT | CAWSVGRTGDSPLHF | TRBJ1-6 | TRBV30 | 15 | TRBD1
TGTGCTAGCAGCGTTACATTGAACACTGAAGCTTTCTTT | CASSVTLNTEAFF | TRBJ1-1 | TRBV7-7 | 13 | .
TGTGCCAGCAGCCAAGGTACTCTAGCGGGAGCCTACGAGCAGTACTTC | CASSQGTLAGAYEQYF | TRBJ2-7 | TRBV4-2 | 16 | TRBD2
TGTGCCAGCAGTTACAGGGCGTCCTACGAGCAGTACTTC | CASSYRASYEQYF | TRBJ2-7 | TRBV11-3 | 13 | .
TGTGCCAGCCGGACTGCCTCATATGGCTACACCTTC | CASRTASYGYTF | TRBJ1-2 | TRBV6-5 | 12 | .
TGCAGCACAGGACAGGGTCGAGGACAGCCCCAGCATTTT | CSTGQGRGQPQHF | TRBJ1-5 | TRBV29-1 | 13 | TRBD1
TGTGCCAGCAGGGAGCGGGGCTACGAGCAGTACTTC | CASRERGYEQYF | TRBJ2-7 | TRBV6-6 | 12 | TRBD2
TGCGCCAGCAAAGCGGGACAGGGATTCACTGGAAACACCATATATTTT | CASKAGQGFTGNTIYF | TRBJ1-3 | TRBV5-1 | 16 | TRBD1
TGTGCCAGCAGTTACTCGGGACAGGGGAACAATGAGCAGTTCTTC | CASSYSGQGNNEQFF | TRBJ2-1 | TRBV6-6 | 15 | TRBD1
TGTGCCAGCAGTAACAGGGGGTACGAGCAGTACTTC | CASSNRGYEQYF | TRBJ2-7 | TRBV6-1 | 12 | TRBD1
TGCGCCAGCAGGACCCCCCGGGTTCGCAATCAGCCCCAGCATTTT | CASRTPRVRNQPQHF | TRBJ1-5 | TRBV5-1 | 15 | .
TGTGCCAGCAGCTTAGGTGGCAGGGGCCGGCGGAGCGGCTACACCTTC | CASSLGGRGRRSGYTF | TRBJ1-2 | TRBV7-2 | 16 | .
TGTGCCAGCAGCTTTGTCGGGCGGGAGGCCCTATACGAGCAGTACTTC | CASSFVGREALYEQYF | TRBJ2-7 | TRBV7-9 | 16 | TRBD2
TGTGCCAGCAGCGGCCAACCTTCAGGGCTAAACTATGGCTACACCTTC | CASSGQPSGLNYGYTF | TRBJ1-2 | TRBV9 | 16 | .
TGTGCCTGGTCTCGCGGGGGGGGAAGCAATCAGCCCCAGCATTTT | CAWSRGGGSNQPQHF | TRBJ1-5 | TRBV30 | 15 | .
TGTGCCAGCAGCTTACGTCGGGTGAGCTCCTATAATTCACCCCTCCACTTT | CASSLRRVSSYNSPLHF | TRBJ1-6 | TRBV7-8 | 17 | .
TGCAGCGTTGCTTCTAGCGGTGCGAACACCGGGGAGCTGTTTTTT | CSVASSGANTGELFF | TRBJ2-2 | TRBV29-1 | 15 | TRBD2
TGTGCCACCGGACAGGGGGTGAACACTGAAGCTTTCTTT | CATGQGVNTEAFF | TRBJ1-1 | TRBV10-3 | 13 | TRBD1
TGCGCCAGCAGCCCGGGACTAGCGGGAGTGAGTGAGCAGTTCTTC | CASSPGLAGVSEQFF | TRBJ2-1 | TRBV5-1 | 15 | TRBD2
TGCGCCAGCAGCTCGACAGGGGGGAAGAACACTGAAGCTTTCTTT | CASSSTGGKNTEAFF | TRBJ1-1 | TRBV5-1 | 15 | TRBD1
TGCGCCAGCAGCTTGGCCGGGAGGGACGAGACCCAGTACTTC | CASSLAGRDETQYF | TRBJ2-5 | TRBV5-1 | 14 | TRBD2
TGTGCCAGCAGTGTCGGACATATTTCACCCCTCCACTTT | CASSVGHISPLHF | TRBJ1-6 | TRBV25-1 | 13 | .
TGTGCCAGCGTCGCGGACAGGGGGAATCAGCCCCAGCATTTT | CASVADRGNQPQHF | TRBJ1-5 | TRBV2 | 14 | TRBD1
TGTGCCAGCAGCTTAGCCGGGACAGGGCTTTACTATGGCTACACCTTC | CASSLAGTGLYYGYTF | TRBJ1-2 | TRBV11-3 | 16 | TRBD1
TGTGCCAGCAGTACTATGCGGACAGGGTACGATTACGAGCAGTACTTC | CASSTMRTGYDYEQYF | TRBJ2-7 | TRBV25-1 | 16 | TRBD1
TGTGCCAGTATTAGGACTAGCGGGATAAGTGAGCAGTTCTTC | CASIRTSGISEQFF | TRBJ2-1 | TRBV19 | 14 | TRBD2
TGCGCCAGCAGCGGGGGGGACAGGGGTGAGCGAGAGACCCAGTACTTC | CASSGGDRGERETQYF | TRBJ2-5 | TRBV5-1 | 16 | TRBD1
TGCGCCAGCAGCCAAGATTGGCGGGAGGACACTGAAGCTTTCTTT | CASSQDWREDTEAFF | TRBJ1-1 | TRBV4-1 | 15 | .
TGTGCCAGCAGGGTGGCCTTCAATCAGCCCCAGCATTTT | CASRVAFNQPQHF | TRBJ1-5 | TRBV6-1 | 13 | .
TGTGCCAGTACCCAGTGGGGGGGGCATCAGCCCCAGCATTTT | CASTQWGGHQPQHF | TRBJ1-5 | TRBV19 | 14 | .
TGTGCCAGCAGCCCCGAGCCTAGCTCCTACAATGAGCAGTTCTTC | CASSPEPSSYNEQFF | TRBJ2-1 | TRBV5-4 | 15 | .